This TCR beta chain was documented in a study of human T cells and chemical hapten exposure. About the study: The variation in per-sample TCR yields arose mainly from small differences in pooled library volumes.

Details on this clonotype: This may come from a read error, since a much larger clone is one base off.

CDR1 and CDR2 from the germline V gene are SEHNR and FQNEAQ (reference sequence). Deletions cut 5 bases from V and 6 bases from J, with 17 bases between. This CDR3 region has 15 residues. Time point noted: patch test 1, 2 weeks after DPC sensitization. Indicated treatment: therapeutic diphenylcyclopropenone sensitization with weekly scalp DPC. TCRdb redid the calling of the RACE reads with MiXCR, one entry per CDR3 protein. The table includes approximately 77,000 distinct CDR3 sequences, about 7.5% detected once. This receptor was taken from a woman aged 25 to 39 with alopecia areata. Some clones in this sample may be carry-over from other donors' samples. The sequences come from whole blood, collected in connection with sensitization to the hapten diphenylcyclopropenone (DPC). J is TRBJ2-1 and V is TRBV7-9; TRBD2 might be the D (6 bases). CDR3 amino acids: CASSIRRAGLNEQFF. In nucleotides, the CDR3 is TGTGCCAGCAGCATCAGACGAGCGGGTCTCAATGAGCAGTTCTTC.